This TCR beta chain was observed in a study of patients and donors after allogeneic stem cell transplantation. Germline V gene lookup returns CDR1 LGHDT and CDR2 YNNKEL (reference sequence). CDR3 length: 14 residues. Trimming cost V 4 bases and J 3 bases; bases outside gene matches: 5. TCRdb recomputed calls from the RT-PCR reads with MiXCR, one row per CDR3 protein. The table lists approximately 98,000 distinct CDR3 sequences, around 35% of them singletons. This receptor was identified in a human donor who was either an allogeneic HSCT recipient or a stem cell or donor lymphocyte infusion donor (not recorded which). It is not recorded whose cells these are; they may come from a transplant donor. Sequencing input: blood, either unsorted or a sorted T cell fraction (not recorded which). V is TRBV3-1 and J is TRBJ1-1; 7 nucleotides align to TRBD1. The CDR3 nucleotides are TGTGCCAGCAGCCGCAGACAGGGAGACACTGAAGCTTTCTTT. This codes for CASSRRQGDTEAFF. The variable domain in full, with the rest retrieved from reference TRBV3-1 and TRBJ1-1, is DTAVSQTPKYLVTQMGNDKSIKCEQNLGHDTMYWYKQDSKKFLKIMFSYNNKELIINETVPNRFSPKSPDKAHLNLHINSLELGDSAVYFCASSRRQGDTEAFFGQGTRLTVV.